One sample yielded the 16 T cell receptor beta chains listed below, sequenced in a study of metastatic and nonmetastatic thyroid tumors. No treatment of any kind had been given to any patient before thyroid surgery. Using MiXCR, TCRdb re-called clones from the PCR reads. In the table there are 20,000 to 25,000 clones, 22% of which are singletons. Sequencing was performed on blood. Source of these receptors: a female donor with papillary thyroid cancer or a benign thyroid nodule (not recorded which). Some clones in this sample may be carry-over from other donors' samples.

This clone has ten or more counts. The junction and the germline gene differ at one end; a read error may be behind it. The gene calls are TRBV20-1 and TRBJ2-1; 7 nucleotides agree with TRBD1. CDR3 length equals 14 residues. Germline CDR1 reads DFQATT; CDR2 reads SNEGSKA (reference sequence). The CDR3 is CSANEGATYNEQLF. The CDR3, as DNA: TGCAGTGCTAACGAGGGGGCGACCTACAATGAGCAGCTCTTC.

By proportion, this clone is medium-sized. The chain carries TRBV28 and TRBJ2-3, with D possibly called TRBD1 or TRBD2 (6 bases each). V was pared by 8 bases and J by 1 base, with 13 bases between. The CDR3 consists of 14 residues. The germline V gene encodes CDR1 MDHEN and CDR2 SYDVKM. CDR3: CASGMGGGTDTQYF. As DNA, the CDR3 is TGTGCCAGCGGAATGGGGGGCGGCACAGATACGCAGTATTTT.

This clone was detected ten times or more. The gene calls are TRBV6-5 and TRBJ2-3; D possibly uses TRBD1 or TRBD2 (5 bases each). This CDR3 comprises 17 residues. V shed 7 bases and J shed 2 bases, with 22 bases lying between them. Germline CDR1 and CDR2: MNHEY and SVGAGI. CDR3 coding DNA: TGTGCCAGCACCAAGATTCCGAGGGGTGGGACCACAGATACGCAGTATTTT. As protein: CASTKIPRGGTTDTQYF.

As to this clone: This CDR3 fails to terminate in the conserved phenylalanine or tryptophan, so it likely reflects a read error. It is unclear where the CDR3 begins or ends on the DNA, so no DNA is shown, and the CDR3 is as TCRdb lists it. The J gene is TRBJ2-2, the V gene TRBV10-3; whether TRBD1, the table's D call, matches the DNA was not checked. From germline, CDR1 is ENHRY and CDR2 SYGVKD. The CDR3 contains 14 residues when both ends are counted. The CDR3 is CAIRPGAETGELLY.

This clone was observed a handful of times. CDR3 amino acids: CATWGQGSLAYGYTF. In DNA form, the CDR3 reads TGTGCCACCTGGGGACAAGGGTCCCTCGCCTATGGCTACACCTTC. This sequence joins TRBV6-4 and TRBJ1-2; D is perhaps TRBD1 (6 bases). There are 15 residues in the CDR3. Germline V gene lookup returns CDR1 MRHNA and CDR2 SNTAGT. Trimming stripped 10 bases from V and 4 bases from J, with 22 bases between.

This clone is classed as medium-sized. The CDR3 coding sequence is TGTGCCAGCAGTGAAACCCGAGATCAGCCCCAGCATTTT. Its protein is CASSETRDQPQHF. The chain combines TRBV6-1 with TRBJ1-5; D is uncertain. The CDR3 spans 13 residues. Trimming removed 2 bases from V and 5 bases from J, with 7 bases in between. CDR1 is MNHNS and CDR2 is SASEGT in the germline V gene.

This clone ranks as medium-sized. This rearrangement joins TRBV6-1 to TRBJ1-1, with TRBD1 matching over 12 bases. V dropped 6 bases and J dropped 5; count of bases not matched to a gene: 4. Germline CDR1 is MNHNS and CDR2 is SASEGT. CDR3 length: 14 amino acids. CDR3 DNA: TGTGCCAGCAGGGGACAGGGGGCCGGGACTGAAGCTTTCTTT. Translation: CASRGQGAGTEAFF.

The J gene is TRBJ2-5, the V gene TRBV5-5; D is uncertain. This CDR3 region has 15 residues. The ends were cut back, 1 base at V and 0 bases at J, with 10 bases in the middle. CDR1 SGHKS and CDR2 YYEKEE come from the germline V gene (reference sequence). The CDR3 region is CASSLPRTYQETQYF. CDR3 coding DNA: TGTGCCAGCAGCTTGCCCAGGACGTACCAAGAGACCCAGTACTTC.

The sample holds many counts of this clone. This chain uses TRBV19 with TRBJ2-5, with TRBD2 as a possible D gene (5 bases). The germline V gene encodes CDR1 LNHDA and CDR2 SQIVND (reference sequence). The CDR3 runs to 13 residues. Trimming shortened V by 5 bases and J by 3 bases, and 10 bases separated the two germline ends. The CDR3: CASSRAEEETQYF. As DNA, the CDR3 is TGTGCCAGTAGTCGAGCGGAGGAAGAGACCCAGTACTTC.

By share of the sample, this clone is medium-sized. This chain connects TRBV6-1 to TRBJ2-7, with a weak D call TRBD1 (6 bases). Germline V CDR1 and CDR2: MNHNS, SASEGT. Trimming took 5 bases from V and 0 from J, leaving 11 bases between them. This CDR3 contains 14 residues. CDR3 region: CASSPGHISYEQYF. The DNA for the CDR3 is TGTGCCAGCAGTCCGGGACACATCTCCTACGAGCAGTACTTC.

By its share, this clone is medium-sized (0.01 to 0.1%). This chain connects TRBV24-1 to TRBJ2-7; 8 bases line up with TRBD2. The J segment lost 6 bases and the V segment lost 2 bases, leaving 2 bases of the junction unmatched. The germline gives CDR1 KGHDR, CDR2 SFDVKD. The CDR3 consists of 13 residues. The CDR3 nucleotides read TGTGCCACCAGTGATTACGCGGGGGGCGAGCAGTACTTC. It yields the protein CATSDYAGGEQYF.

This clone was seen ten or more times. The chain recombines TRBV5-1 with TRBJ2-5; the D is unclear. The V gene lost 0 bases and the J gene lost 5 bases, with 14 bases spanning the gap. Germline V lookup: CDR1 SGHRS, CDR2 YFSETQ. CDR3 length: 15 residues. This chain's CDR3 is CASSLGLAEGETQYF. The DNA for the CDR3 is TGCGCCAGCAGCTTGGGCCTGGCGGAAGGGGAGACCCAGTACTTC.

This clone was counted many times. The chain links TRBV20-1 to TRBJ2-7; TRBD2 matches at 10 bases. Germline V gene data show CDR1 as DFQATT and CDR2 as SNEGSKA (reference sequence). This CDR3 is 13 amino acids long. This chain's CDR3 is CGLAGEKGYEQYF. Here the CDR3 DNA reads TGCGGGCTAGCGGGAGAAAAGGGCTACGAGCAGTACTTC.

This clone appeared a few times. This may arise from a read error, as a much more abundant clone is one base away. This chain connects TRBV3-1 to TRBJ2-7; TRBD2 matches at 9 bases. This CDR3 has 15 residues. J gave up 0 bases and V 6 bases, and 6 bases lay outside the gene matches. Germline V gene data show CDR1 as LGHDT and CDR2 as YNNKEL (reference sequence). This CDR3 is CASSRAGGPSYEQYF. The CDR3 bases are TGTGCCAGCAGTCGAGCGGGAGGCCCCTCCTACGAGCAGTACTTC.

This clone showed up just a few times. This chain connects TRBV6-1 to TRBJ2-3, with D hard to call. Trimming stripped 10 bases from V and 5 bases from J, with 19 bases between. Per the germline V gene, CDR1 is MNHNS and CDR2 is SASEGT. CDR3 length equals 14 residues. The CDR3 reads CAIRSGRGLDTQYF. In DNA form, the CDR3 reads TGTGCCATCAGGTCCGGGCGTGGGTTAGATACGCAGTATTTT.

This clone was seen just once. This chain links TRBV20-1 with TRBJ2-7; D not certain. The CDR3 spans 12 residues. CDR1 and CDR2 (germline): DFQATT, SNEGSKA (reference sequence). Trimming removed 0 bases from V and 6 bases from J, with 9 bases in between. CDR3 residues: CSAREASLEQYF. The DNA for the CDR3 is TGCAGTGCTAGAGAGGCCAGCCTCGAGCAGTACTTC.